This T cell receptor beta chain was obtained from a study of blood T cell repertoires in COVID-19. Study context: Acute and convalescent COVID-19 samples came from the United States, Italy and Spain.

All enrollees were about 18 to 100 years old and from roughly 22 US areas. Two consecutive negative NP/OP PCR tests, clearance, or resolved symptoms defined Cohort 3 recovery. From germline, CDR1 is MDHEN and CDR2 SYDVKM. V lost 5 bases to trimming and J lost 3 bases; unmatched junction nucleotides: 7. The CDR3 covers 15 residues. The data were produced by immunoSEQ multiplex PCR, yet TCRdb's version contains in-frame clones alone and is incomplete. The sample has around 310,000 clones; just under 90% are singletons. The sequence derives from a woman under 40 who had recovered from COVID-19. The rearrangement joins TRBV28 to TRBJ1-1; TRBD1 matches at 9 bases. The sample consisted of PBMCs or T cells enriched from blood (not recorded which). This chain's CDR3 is CASSPTGGWHTEAFF. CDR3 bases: TGTGCCAGCAGTCCGACAGGGGGGTGGCACACTGAAGCTTTCTTT. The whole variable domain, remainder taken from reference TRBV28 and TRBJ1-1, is DVKVTQSSRYLVKRTGEKVFLECVQDMDHENMFWYRQDPGLGLRLIYFSYDVKMKEKGDIPEGYSVSREKKERFSLILESASTNQTSMYLCASSPTGGWHTEAFFGQGTRLTVV.